This TCR beta chain comes out of a study of cytomegalovirus exposure and HLA in healthy donors. The PCR ran on 60 Vbeta and 13 Jbeta primers. Assay used: immunoSEQ multiplex PCR; TCRdb lists only in-frame clones, some missing. Among tens of thousands of clones listed, around 72% were seen once. The TCR comes from a woman between 35 and 50 years old in good health and CMV-seropositive. The material sequenced was PBMCs.

The CDR3 DNA sequence: TGTGCCAGCAGCTTAGGGACCGGGACAGGGGTCTACGAGCAGTACTTC. Amino acid sequence: CASSLGTGTGVYEQYF. The chain is built from TRBV11-3 and TRBJ2-7; 10 positions match TRBD1. Germline V lookup: CDR1 SGHNT, CDR2 YENEEA. V shed 1 base, J shed 3 bases, and the junction held 6 bases outside the gene matches. The CDR3 loop spans 16 amino acids.